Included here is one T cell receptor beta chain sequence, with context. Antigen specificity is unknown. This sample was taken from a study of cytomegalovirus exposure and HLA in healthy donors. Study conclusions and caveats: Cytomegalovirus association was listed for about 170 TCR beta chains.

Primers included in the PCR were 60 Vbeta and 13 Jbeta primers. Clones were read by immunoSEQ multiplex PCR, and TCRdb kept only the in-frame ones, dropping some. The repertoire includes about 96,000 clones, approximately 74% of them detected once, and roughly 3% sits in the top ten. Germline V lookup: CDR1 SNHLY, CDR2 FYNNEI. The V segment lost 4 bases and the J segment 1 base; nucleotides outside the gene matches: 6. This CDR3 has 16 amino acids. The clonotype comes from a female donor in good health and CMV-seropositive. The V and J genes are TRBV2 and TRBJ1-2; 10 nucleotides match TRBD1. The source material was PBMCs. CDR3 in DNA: TGTGCCAGCAGTGGACCCGGGGACAGGGGTAACTATGGCTACACCTTC. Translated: CASSGPGDRGNYGYTF.